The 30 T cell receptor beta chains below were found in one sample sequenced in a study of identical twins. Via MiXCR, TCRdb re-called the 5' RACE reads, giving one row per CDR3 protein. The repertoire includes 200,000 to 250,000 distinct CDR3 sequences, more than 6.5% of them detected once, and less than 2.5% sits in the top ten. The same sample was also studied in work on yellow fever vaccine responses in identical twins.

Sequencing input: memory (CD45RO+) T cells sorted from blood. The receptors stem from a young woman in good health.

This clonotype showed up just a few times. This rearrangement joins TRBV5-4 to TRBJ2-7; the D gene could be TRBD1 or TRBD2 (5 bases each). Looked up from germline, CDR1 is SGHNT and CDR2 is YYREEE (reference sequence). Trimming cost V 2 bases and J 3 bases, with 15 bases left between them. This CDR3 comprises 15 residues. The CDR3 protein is CASSLSFGGNYEQYF. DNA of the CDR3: TGTGCCAGCAGCTTAAGCTTTGGGGGAAACTACGAGCAGTACTTC.

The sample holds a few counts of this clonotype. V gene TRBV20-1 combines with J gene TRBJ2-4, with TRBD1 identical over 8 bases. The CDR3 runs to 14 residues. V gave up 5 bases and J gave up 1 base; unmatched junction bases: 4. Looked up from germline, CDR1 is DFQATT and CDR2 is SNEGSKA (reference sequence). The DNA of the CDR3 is TGCAGTGCTCTCGGACAGGGTGCCAAAAACATTCAGTACTTC. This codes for CSALGQGAKNIQYF.

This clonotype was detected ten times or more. The CDR3 DNA follows: TGTGCCAGTCGGACAGGGGGCATCTCGAGCAATCAGCCCCAGCATTTT. This codes for CASRTGGISSNQPQHF. This chain joins TRBV12-3 or TRBV12-4 and TRBJ1-5; TRBD1 aligns across 11 bases. V lost 9 bases and J lost 1; bases outside the gene matches: 8. The CDR3 has 16 amino acids.

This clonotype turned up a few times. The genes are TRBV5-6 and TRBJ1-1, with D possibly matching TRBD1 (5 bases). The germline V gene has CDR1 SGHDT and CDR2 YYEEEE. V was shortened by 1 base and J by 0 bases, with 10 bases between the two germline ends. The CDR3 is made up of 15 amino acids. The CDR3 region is CASSLLTGLNTEAFF. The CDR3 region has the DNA TGTGCCAGCAGCTTGTTAACAGGTCTGAACACTGAAGCTTTCTTT.

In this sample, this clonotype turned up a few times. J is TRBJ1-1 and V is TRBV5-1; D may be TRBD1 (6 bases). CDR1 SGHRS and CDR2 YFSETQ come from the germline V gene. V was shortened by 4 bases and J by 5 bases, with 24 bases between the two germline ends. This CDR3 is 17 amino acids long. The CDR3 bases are TGCGCCAGCAGCAGAAAGACAGGTGTCGGGGGTTGGACTGAAGCTTTCTTT. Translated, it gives CASSRKTGVGGWTEAFF. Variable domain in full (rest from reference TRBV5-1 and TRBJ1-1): KAGVTQTPRYLIKTRGQQVTLSCSPISGHRSVSWYQQTPGQGLQFLFEYFSETQRNKGNFPGRFSGRQFSNSRSEMNVSTLELGDSALYLCASSRKTGVGGWTEAFFGQGTRLTVV.

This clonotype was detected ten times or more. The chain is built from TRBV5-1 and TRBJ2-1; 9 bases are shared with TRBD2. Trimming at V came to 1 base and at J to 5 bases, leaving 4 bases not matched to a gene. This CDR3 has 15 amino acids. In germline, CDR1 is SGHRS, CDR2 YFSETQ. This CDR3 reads CASSLTLAGNNEQFF. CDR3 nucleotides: TGCGCCAGCAGCTTGACCCTAGCGGGGAACAATGAGCAGTTCTTC.

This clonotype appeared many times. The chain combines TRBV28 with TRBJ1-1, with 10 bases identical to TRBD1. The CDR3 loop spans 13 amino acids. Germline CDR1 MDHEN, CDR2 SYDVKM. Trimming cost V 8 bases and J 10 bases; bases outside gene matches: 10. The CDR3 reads CASGTGDRGRAFF. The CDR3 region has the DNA TGTGCCAGCGGAACTGGGGACAGGGGTCGAGCTTTCTTT. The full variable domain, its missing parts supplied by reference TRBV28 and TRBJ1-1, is DVKVTQSSRYLVKRTGEKVFLECVQDMDHENMFWYRQDPGLGLRLIYFSYDVKMKEKGDIPEGYSVSREKKERFSLILESASTNQTSMYLCASGTGDRGRAFFGQGTRLTVV.

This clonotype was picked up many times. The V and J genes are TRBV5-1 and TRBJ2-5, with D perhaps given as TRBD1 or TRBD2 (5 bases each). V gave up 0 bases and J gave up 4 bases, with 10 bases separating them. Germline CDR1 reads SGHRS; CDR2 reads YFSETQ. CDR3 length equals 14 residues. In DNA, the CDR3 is TGCGCCAGCAGCTTGGCCCAGGGACGAGAGACCCAGTACTTC. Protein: CASSLAQGRETQYF.

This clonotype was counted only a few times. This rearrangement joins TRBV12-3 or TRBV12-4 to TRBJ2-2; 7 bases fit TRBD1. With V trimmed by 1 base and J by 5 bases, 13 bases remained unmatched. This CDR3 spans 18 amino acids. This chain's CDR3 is CASSLVPGSAGGTGELFF. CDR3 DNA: TGTGCCAGCAGTTTAGTCCCGGGATCGGCAGGGGGTACCGGGGAGCTGTTTTTT.

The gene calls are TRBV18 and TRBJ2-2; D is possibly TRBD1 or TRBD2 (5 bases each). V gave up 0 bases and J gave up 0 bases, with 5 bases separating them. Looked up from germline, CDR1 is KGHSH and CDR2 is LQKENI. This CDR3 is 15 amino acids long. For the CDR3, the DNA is TGTGCCAGCTCACCACCGGGGGCGAACACCGGGGAGCTGTTTTTT. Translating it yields CASSPPGANTGELFF.

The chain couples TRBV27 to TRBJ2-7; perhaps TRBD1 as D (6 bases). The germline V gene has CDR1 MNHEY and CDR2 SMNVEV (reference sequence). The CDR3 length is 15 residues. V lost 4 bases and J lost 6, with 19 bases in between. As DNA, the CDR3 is TGTGCCAGCAGTTCCACCACCAGGGGAAGGGGCGAGCAGTACTTC. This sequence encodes CASSSTTRGRGEQYF.

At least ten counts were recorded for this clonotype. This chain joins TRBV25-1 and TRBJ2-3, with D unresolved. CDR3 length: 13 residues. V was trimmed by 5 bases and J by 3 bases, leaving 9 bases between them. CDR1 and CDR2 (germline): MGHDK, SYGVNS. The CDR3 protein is CASSPLQTDTQYF. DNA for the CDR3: TGTGCCAGCAGTCCTCTACAGACAGATACGCAGTATTTT.

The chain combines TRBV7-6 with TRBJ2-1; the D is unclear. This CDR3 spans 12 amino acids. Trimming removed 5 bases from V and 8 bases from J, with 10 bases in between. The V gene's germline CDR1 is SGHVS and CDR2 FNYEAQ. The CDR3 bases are TGTGCCAGCAGCCTAAGGGCGGATGAGCAGTTCTTC. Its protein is CASSLRADEQFF. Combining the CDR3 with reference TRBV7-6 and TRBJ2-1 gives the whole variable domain GAGVSQSPRYKVTKRGQDVALRCDPISGHVSLYWYRQALGQGPEFLTYFNYEAQQDKSGLPNDRFSAERPEGSISTLTIQRTEQRDSAMYRCASSLRADEQFFGPGTRLTVL.

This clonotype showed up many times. CDR3 bases: TGCGCCAGCAGCTTCGGGACAGGGGGCGGCAATGAGCAGTTCTTC. This translates into CASSFGTGGGNEQFF. The rearrangement links TRBV5-1 to TRBJ2-1, with TRBD1 matching 12 bases. J lost 6 bases, V lost 2 bases, and 3 bases had no gene match. This CDR3 has 15 amino acids. Germline V CDR1 and CDR2: SGHRS, YFSETQ.

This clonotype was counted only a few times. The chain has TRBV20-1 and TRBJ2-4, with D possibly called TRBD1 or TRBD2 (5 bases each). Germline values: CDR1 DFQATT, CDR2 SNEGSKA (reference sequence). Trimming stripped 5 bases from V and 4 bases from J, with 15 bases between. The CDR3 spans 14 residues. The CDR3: CSASGGGLKNIQYF. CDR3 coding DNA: TGCAGTGCTTCTGGTGGGGGATTGAAAAACATTCAGTACTTC.

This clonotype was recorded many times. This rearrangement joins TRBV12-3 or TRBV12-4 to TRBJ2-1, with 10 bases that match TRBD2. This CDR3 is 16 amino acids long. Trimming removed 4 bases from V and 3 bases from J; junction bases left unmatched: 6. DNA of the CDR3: TGTGCCAGCAGTTCTCCTAGCGGGGGTCGCTACAATGAGCAGTTCTTC. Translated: CASSSPSGGRYNEQFF.

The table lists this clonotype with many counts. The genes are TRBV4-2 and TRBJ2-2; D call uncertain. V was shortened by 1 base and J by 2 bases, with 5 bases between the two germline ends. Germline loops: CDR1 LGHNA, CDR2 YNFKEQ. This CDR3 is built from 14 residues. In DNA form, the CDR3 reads TGTGCCAGCAGCCAAGTACCTAACACCGGGGAGCTGTTTTTT. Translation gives CASSQVPNTGELFF.

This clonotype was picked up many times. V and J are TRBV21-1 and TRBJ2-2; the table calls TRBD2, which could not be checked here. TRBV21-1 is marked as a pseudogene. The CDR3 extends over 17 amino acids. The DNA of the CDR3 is TGTGCCAGCAGCAAAGGGCTAGCGGGGGGGCAGGACGGGGAGCTGTTTTTT. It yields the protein CASSKGLAGGQDGELFF.

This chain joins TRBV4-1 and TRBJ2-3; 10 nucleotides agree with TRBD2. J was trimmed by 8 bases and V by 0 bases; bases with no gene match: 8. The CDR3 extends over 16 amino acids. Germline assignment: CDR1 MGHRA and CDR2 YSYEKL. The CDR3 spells CASSQERSGGLSTQYF. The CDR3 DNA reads TGCGCCAGCAGCCAAGAACGTAGCGGGGGGCTGAGTACGCAGTATTTT.

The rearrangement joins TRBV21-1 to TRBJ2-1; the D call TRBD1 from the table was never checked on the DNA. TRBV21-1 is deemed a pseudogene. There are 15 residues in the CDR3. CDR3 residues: CATPVLAGYSNEQFF. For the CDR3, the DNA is TGTGCCACCCCTGTCCTAGCGGGGTATAGCAATGAGCAGTTCTTC.

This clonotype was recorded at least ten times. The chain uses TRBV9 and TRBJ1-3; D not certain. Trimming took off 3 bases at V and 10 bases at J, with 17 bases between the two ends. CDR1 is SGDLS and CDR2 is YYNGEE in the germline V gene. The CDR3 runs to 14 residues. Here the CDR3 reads CASSASSLERTIYF. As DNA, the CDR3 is TGTGCCAGCAGCGCGTCCTCTCTGGAACGGACCATATATTTT.

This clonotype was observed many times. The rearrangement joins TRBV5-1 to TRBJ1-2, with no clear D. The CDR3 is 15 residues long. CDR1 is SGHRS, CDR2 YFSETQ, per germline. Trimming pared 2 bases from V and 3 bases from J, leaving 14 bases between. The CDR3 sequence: CASSFGSHPYYGYTF. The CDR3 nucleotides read TGCGCCAGCAGCTTCGGCAGCCATCCTTACTATGGCTACACCTTC.

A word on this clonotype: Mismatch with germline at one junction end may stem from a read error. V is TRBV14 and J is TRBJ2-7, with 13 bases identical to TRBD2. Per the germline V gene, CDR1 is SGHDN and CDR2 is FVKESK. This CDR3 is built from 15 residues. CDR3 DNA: TGTGCCAGCAGCCCGGGACTAGCGGGATTCTACGAGCAGTGCTTC. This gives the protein CASSPGLAGFYEQCF.

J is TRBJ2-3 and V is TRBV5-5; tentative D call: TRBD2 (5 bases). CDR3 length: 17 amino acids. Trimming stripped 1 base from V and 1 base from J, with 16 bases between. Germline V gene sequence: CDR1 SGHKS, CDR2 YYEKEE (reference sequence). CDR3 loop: CASSLQFDGMGTDTQYF. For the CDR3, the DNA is TGTGCCAGCAGCTTGCAGTTTGACGGGATGGGCACAGATACGCAGTATTTT.

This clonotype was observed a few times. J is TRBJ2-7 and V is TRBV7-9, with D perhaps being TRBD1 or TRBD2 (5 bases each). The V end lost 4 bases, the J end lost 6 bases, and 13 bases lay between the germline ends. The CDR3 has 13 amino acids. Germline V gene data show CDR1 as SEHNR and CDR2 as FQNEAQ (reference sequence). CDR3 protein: CASSSSQRGEQYF. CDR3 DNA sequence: TGTGCCAGCAGCTCGTCGCAGAGGGGCGAGCAGTACTTC.

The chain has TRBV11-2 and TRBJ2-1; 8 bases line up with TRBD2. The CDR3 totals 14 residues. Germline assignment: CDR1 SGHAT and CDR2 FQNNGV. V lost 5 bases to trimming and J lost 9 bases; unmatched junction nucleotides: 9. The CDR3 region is CASSAYREGLEQFF. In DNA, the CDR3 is TGTGCCAGCAGCGCCTATCGGGAGGGCCTTGAGCAGTTCTTC.

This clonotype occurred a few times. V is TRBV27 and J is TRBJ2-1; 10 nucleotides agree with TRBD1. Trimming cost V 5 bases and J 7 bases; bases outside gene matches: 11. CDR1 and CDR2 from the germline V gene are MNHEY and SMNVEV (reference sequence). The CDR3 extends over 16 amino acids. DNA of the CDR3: TGTGCCAGCAGTCCCCATAGGGACAGGGGTAGGAATGAGCAGTTCTTC. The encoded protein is CASSPHRDRGRNEQFF.

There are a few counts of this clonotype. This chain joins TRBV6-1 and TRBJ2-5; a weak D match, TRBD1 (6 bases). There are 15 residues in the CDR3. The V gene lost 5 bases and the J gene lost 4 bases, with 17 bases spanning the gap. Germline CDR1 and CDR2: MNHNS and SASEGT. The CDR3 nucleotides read TGTGCCAGCAGTCGAGGGGGTTTTGGAGGAGAGACCCAGTACTTC. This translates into CASSRGGFGGETQYF.

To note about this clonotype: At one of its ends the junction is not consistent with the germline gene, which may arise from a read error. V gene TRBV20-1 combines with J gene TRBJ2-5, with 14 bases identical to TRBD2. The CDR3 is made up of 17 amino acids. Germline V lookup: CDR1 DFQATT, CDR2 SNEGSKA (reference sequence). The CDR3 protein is CCASGLAGGGRQETQYF. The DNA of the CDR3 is TGCTGTGCTAGTGGACTAGCGGGAGGAGGCCGCCAAGAGACCCAGTACTTC.

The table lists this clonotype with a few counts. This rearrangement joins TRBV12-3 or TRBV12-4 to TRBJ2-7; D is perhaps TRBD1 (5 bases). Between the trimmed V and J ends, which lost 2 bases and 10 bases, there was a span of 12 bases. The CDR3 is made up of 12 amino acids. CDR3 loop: CASSLNIQVQYF. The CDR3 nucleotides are TGTGCCAGCAGTTTAAATATACAGGTTCAGTACTTC.